These T cell receptor beta chains were read from a single sample in a study of CD8 T cells in ankylosing spondylitis. TCRdb re-called the 5' RACE reads with MiXCR, one entry per CDR3 protein. Counted here are 150,000 to 200,000 distinct CDR3 sequences, around 32% occurring once; the ten biggest clones make up 4.5% to 6%. The sequencing input was synovial fluid, either unsorted or a sorted T cell fraction (not recorded which). The receptor set was obtained from a male donor with ankylosing spondylitis. Each CDR3 is given with its conserved first and last residue. The D gene is left open where the match is weak. For some rows the clone size is stated as once, few or many, or as a class when expanded; others skip it.

v_call	j_call	d_call	clone_size	cdr3_aa	cdr3_nt
TRBV18	TRBJ1-1	NA	few	CASSPPDSINTEAFF	TGTGCCAGCTCACCACCGGATTCAATTAACACTGAAGCTTTCTTT
TRBV20-1	TRBJ1-5	TRBD1	NA	CSARVATGGVNQPQHF	TGCAGTGCTAGAGTTGCGACAGGGGGCGTAAATCAGCCCCAGCATTTT
TRBV10-3	TRBJ2-1	NA	NA	CAISPIEDNEQFF	TGTGCCATCAGCCCTATTGAAGACAATGAGCAGTTCTTC
TRBV20-1	TRBJ1-3	TRBD1	NA	CSASDRGSGNTIYF	TGCAGTGCTTCGGACAGGGGCTCTGGAAACACCATATATTTT
TRBV5-1	TRBJ1-5	TRBD1	many	CASSPRQGMEPQHF	TGCGCCAGCAGCCCCCGACAGGGGATGGAGCCCCAGCATTTT
TRBV3-1	TRBJ2-7	NA	NA	CASSRSEYEQYF	TGTGCCAGCAGCCGTTCTGAATACGAGCAGTACTTC
TRBV12-3/TRBV12-4	TRBJ1-1	TRBD1	few	CASSLGQGSTEAFF	TGTGCCAGCAGTTTAGGACAGGGCTCCACTGAAGCTTTCTTT
TRBV10-3	TRBJ2-7	NA	many	CAISALTPQGYEQYF	TGTGCCATCAGCGCATTAACTCCTCAGGGCTACGAGCAGTACTTC
TRBV14	TRBJ1-2	TRBD1	NA	CASSPMGTGDYGYTF	TGTGCCAGCAGCCCGATGGGGACAGGGGACTATGGCTACACCTTC
TRBV7-2	TRBJ1-1	TRBD1	many	CASSADRGTEAFF	TGTGCCAGCAGCGCGGACAGGGGGACTGAAGCTTTCTTT
TRBV28	TRBJ2-5	NA	NA	CASSPGPDPQVETQYF	TGTGCCAGCAGTCCGGGGCCGGACCCTCAGGTAGAGACCCAGTACTTC
TRBV5-1	TRBJ2-1	TRBD2	NA	CASSPLAGGPAEQFF	TGCGCCAGCAGCCCTTTGGCGGGGGGGCCCGCTGAGCAGTTCTTC
TRBV28	TRBJ1-3	NA	many	CASSPPPYSGGNTIYF	TGTGCCAGCAGTCCCCCCCCATACAGCGGTGGAAACACCATATATTTT
TRBV20-1	TRBJ1-3	NA	few	CSAMVGNTIYF	TGCAGTGCTATGGTTGGAAACACCATATATTTT
TRBV19	TRBJ2-6	NA	NA	CASSTREPSGANVLTF	TGTGCCAGTAGTACGCGAGAACCCTCTGGGGCCAACGTCCTGACTTTC
TRBV5-6	TRBJ2-7	TRBD2	NA	CASSLVGSGVEQYF	TGTGCCAGCAGCTTGGTGGGTAGCGGGGTTGAGCAGTACTTC
TRBV12-3/TRBV12-4	TRBJ2-7	TRBD1	few	CASSSRQGHEQYF	TGTGCCAGCAGTTCGAGACAGGGCCACGAGCAGTACTTC
TRBV3-1	TRBJ2-7	TRBD1	once	CASSPLRKGQASYEQYF	TGTGCCAGCAGCCCCCTTCGGAAAGGACAGGCTTCCTACGAGCAGTACTTC
TRBV2	TRBJ1-5	TRBD1	NA	CASSAMGQGGQPQHF	TGTGCCAGCAGTGCGATGGGACAGGGTGGGCAGCCCCAGCATTTT
TRBV18	TRBJ2-5	NA	NA	CASSDMKTQYF	TGTGCCAGCTCAGATATGAAGACCCAGTACTTC
TRBV11-3	TRBJ1-1	NA	few	CASSLARRVNTEAFF	TGTGCCAGCAGCTTGGCCCGGCGTGTGAACACTGAAGCTTTCTTT
TRBV7-3	TRBJ2-1	TRBD2	NA	CASSSRLAGKNEQFF	TGTGCCAGCAGCTCCCGGCTAGCGGGAAAAAATGAGCAGTTCTTC
TRBV5-1	TRBJ2-5	NA	NA	CASSLARVGETQYF	TGCGCCAGCAGCTTGGCCAGAGTGGGGGAGACCCAGTACTTC
TRBV28	TRBJ2-5	TRBD1	few	CASSRVPGQGSETQYF	TGTGCCAGCAGCCGCGTACCGGGACAGGGTAGCGAGACCCAGTACTTC
TRBV7-9	TRBJ2-7	TRBD1	few	CASSLAGRGQGYEQYF	TGTGCCAGCAGCTTAGCTGGTCGGGGACAGGGCTACGAGCAGTACTTC
TRBV5-1	TRBJ2-7	NA	NA	CASSFRAGASYEQYF	TGCGCCAGCAGCTTCCGGGCAGGCGCCTCCTACGAGCAGTACTTC
TRBV12-3/TRBV12-4	TRBJ1-5	TRBD1	NA	CASSPDRGGQPQHF	TGTGCCAGCAGCCCCGACAGGGGTGGTCAGCCCCAGCATTTT
TRBV11-3	TRBJ2-7	TRBD2	NA	CASSLGSGAAYEQYF	TGTGCCAGCAGCTTAGGTAGCGGGGCCGCCTACGAGCAGTACTTC
TRBV12-3/TRBV12-4	TRBJ2-2	TRBD2	many	CASSSIAGSNTGELFF	TGTGCCAGCAGTTCAATAGCGGGGTCGAACACCGGGGAGCTGTTTTTT
TRBV20-1	TRBJ2-1	NA	few	CSGNGDSAIGQFF	TGCAGTGGTAATGGGGACTCCGCTATAGGGCAGTTCTTC
TRBV18	TRBJ1-4	TRBD1	few	CASSPRQGATNEKLFF	TGTGCCAGCTCACCCCGACAGGGCGCAACTAATGAAAAACTGTTTTTT
TRBV5-8	TRBJ2-7	TRBD1	NA	CASGPGQGRQYF	TGTGCCAGCGGACCTGGACAGGGCCGCCAGTACTTC
TRBV5-1	TRBJ2-6	NA	NA	CASSLEHSGANVLTF	TGCGCCAGCAGCTTGGAGCACTCTGGGGCCAACGTCCTGACTTTC
TRBV30	TRBJ2-2	TRBD1	NA	CARDRGTGELFF	TGTGCCAGGGACAGGGGCACCGGGGAGCTGTTTTTT
TRBV28	TRBJ2-7	NA	NA	CATGDRTSSYEQYF	TGTGCCACCGGGGACCGCACAAGCTCCTACGAGCAGTACTTC
TRBV11-2	TRBJ2-7	TRBD1	many	CASREPGQIFYEQYF	TGTGCCAGCAGGGAACCGGGACAGATCTTCTACGAGCAGTACTTC
TRBV12-3/TRBV12-4	TRBJ2-7	NA	few	CASSLGESYEQYF	TGTGCCAGCAGTTTAGGGGAGTCCTACGAGCAGTACTTC
TRBV5-1	TRBJ1-1	NA	NA	CASSPSAGANTEAFF	TGCGCCAGCAGCCCCTCCGCGGGGGCGAACACTGAAGCTTTCTTT
TRBV12-3/TRBV12-4	TRBJ2-1	NA	NA	CASSSREGNEQFF	TGTGCCAGCAGTTCCCGGGAAGGCAATGAGCAGTTCTTC
TRBV3-1	TRBJ2-2	TRBD2	few	CASSPGRLATGELFF	TGTGCCAGCAGCCCCGGGCGACTAGCGACCGGGGAGCTGTTTTTT
TRBV27	TRBJ1-5	TRBD1	few	CASSGRGQGQPQHF	TGTGCCAGCAGTGGGAGGGGACAGGGACAGCCCCAGCATTTT
TRBV7-3	TRBJ1-1	NA	few	CASRRTGTSNTEAFF	TGTGCCAGCAGGCGTACCGGGACCTCGAACACTGAAGCTTTCTTT
TRBV20-1	TRBJ1-1	NA	few	CSARRAGENTEAFF	TGCAGTGCTAGGAGGGCAGGGGAGAACACTGAAGCTTTCTTT
TRBV29-1	TRBJ2-3	NA	many	CSVERDADTQYF	TGCAGCGTTGAGAGGGACGCAGATACGCAGTATTTT
TRBV5-1	TRBJ2-1	NA	few	CASSLLGYNEQFF	TGCGCCAGCAGCTTACTCGGCTACAATGAGCAGTTCTTC
TRBV28	TRBJ1-2	NA	few	CASTRSPDSPAGYTF	TGTGCCAGCACCCGATCCCCCGACAGCCCTGCTGGCTACACCTTC